The source of this T cell receptor beta chain is a study of blood T cell repertoires in COVID-19. Study summary: Acute-phase and convalescent COVID-19 samples originated in the United States, Italy and Spain. PBMCs, B-cell-depleted T cells, or T cells were the source of the cDNA or gDNA that made up the material.

Germline values: CDR1 MNHEY, CDR2 SVGAGI. This CDR3 contains 16 residues. Between the trimmed V and J ends, which lost 0 bases and 0 bases, there was a span of 11 bases. Original processing methods: Reference gene primer amplification gave nucleated cell count estimates. TCRdb keeps only in-frame clones here, not all; method: immunoSEQ multiplex PCR. The V and J calls and clone size were taken over from that table, and D and trimming were inferred from the DNA. Of approximately 250,000 clones in the sample, about nine tenths were seen once. This chain links TRBV6-5 with TRBJ1-2; D gene uncertain. The TCR sequence derives from a man in his forties with active or convalescent COVID-19. What was sequenced was peripheral blood. The CDR3 bases are TGTGCCAGCAGTTACTCGAGCCCATTGACTAACTATGGCTACACCTTC. Translating gives CASSYSSPLTNYGYTF.